These T cell receptor beta chains were read from a single sample in a study of cytomegalovirus exposure and HLA in healthy donors. Profiled with immunoSEQ multiplex PCR; TCRdb holds only in-frame clones, not every one. The sample lists more than 30,000 clones; 70% to 85% were seen once. The sample was PBMCs. These receptors were collected from a young man in good health and CMV-seronegative. Each CDR3 is given with its conserved first and last residue. The D gene is left open where the match is weak. Rows give clone size only sometimes, using once, few, many, or a class for an expanded clone.

V gene,J gene,D gene,clone size,CDR3 DNA,CDR3 protein
TRBV5-4,TRBJ1-3,TRBD1,once,TGTGCCAGCAGCCTACAGGACAGGGCAATCCCTGGAAACACCATATATTTT,CASSLQDRAIPGNTIYF
TRBV28,TRBJ1-1,TRBD1,NA,TGTGCCGTATTCCGGGACAGGGTTTCAGCTTTCTTT,CAVFRDRVSAFF
TRBV28,TRBJ2-7,NA,once,TGTGCCAGCAGCCTTTGGGAGATAACGGCCTACGAGCAGTACTTC,CASSLWEITAYEQYF
TRBV7-8,TRBJ2-4,NA,NA,TGTGCCAGCAGCTTGGGGACCAGGGGCTTGGCCAAAAACATTCAGTACTTC,CASSLGTRGLAKNIQYF
TRBV9,TRBJ2-2,NA,NA,TGTGCCAGCTCTTTTTCGAACACCGGGGAGCTGTTTTTT,CASSFSNTGELFF
TRBV7-9,TRBJ2-3,NA,NA,TGTTCCAGCAGCTTAGCGTATACAGGCGGTATGAGTACGCAGTATTTT,CSSSLAYTGGMSTQYF
TRBV9,TRBJ2-5,NA,NA,TGTGCCAGCAGCATGCAGGGTCGGAGGGAGGAGACCCAGTACTTC,CASSMQGRREETQYF
TRBV10-3,TRBJ2-7,TRBD2,medium-sized,TGTGCCATCAGTGGTCGGGGGGAGAGCTACGAGCAGTACTTC,CAISGRGESYEQYF
TRBV4-1,TRBJ1-6,NA,NA,TGCGCCAGCAGCCAAGCCCGGGGGACCTATAATTCACCCCTCCACTTT,CASSQARGTYNSPLHF
TRBV29-1,TRBJ1-2,NA,NA,TGCAGCGTCCACCGCCCGGGAAACTTTAACTATGGCTACACCTTC,CSVHRPGNFNYGYTF
TRBV18,TRBJ2-7,TRBD1,few,TGTGCCAGCTCACCAGGAGACAGGGGCTACGAGCAGTACTTC,CASSPGDRGYEQYF
TRBV25-1,TRBJ2-7,TRBD2,NA,TGTGCCAGCAGTGGCCTGACTAGCGGGGGGGCCAGTATCAACGAGCAGTACTTC,CASSGLTSGGASINEQYF
TRBV30,TRBJ1-2,NA,NA,TGTGCCTGGAGTGTCGCCCCCTCGGGAGGCTACACCTTC,CAWSVAPSGGYTF
TRBV9,TRBJ1-1,NA,NA,TGTGCCAGCAGCGTGACAGCAAACACTGAAGCTTTCTTT,CASSVTANTEAFF
TRBV2,TRBJ1-5,NA,once,TGTGCCAGCGGGGAGGGTGCCATCGGAAGCAATCAGCCCCAGCATTTT,CASGEGAIGSNQPQHF
TRBV6-1,TRBJ2-7,TRBD1,few,TGTGCCAGCAGTGTTGCCGGGACAGGGAACTACGAGCAGTACTTC,CASSVAGTGNYEQYF
TRBV6-6,TRBJ2-1,TRBD2,NA,TGTGCCAGCACCACGGCGGGGGGGCCCTACAATGAGCAGTTCTTC,CASTTAGGPYNEQFF
TRBV12-5,TRBJ2-1,NA,NA,TGTGCTAGTGGTTTACAGGGAACGTACAATGAGCAGTTCTTC,CASGLQGTYNEQFF
TRBV30,TRBJ1-5,NA,NA,TGTGCCTGGAGTGTAGGGGGGGCTCCGGGCAATCAGCCCCAGCATTTT,CAWSVGGAPGNQPQHF